The 29 T cell receptor beta chains below all came from one sample that was sequenced in a study of blood T cell repertoires in COVID-19. Using immunoSEQ multiplex PCR, the repertoire was profiled, and TCRdb retains in-frame clones only, with some absent. The sample shows around 70,000 clones, roughly nine tenths of them seen only once. Material for sequencing was peripheral blood. The receptors stem from a human donor in a cohort sampled during active COVID-19.

The gene calls are TRBV5-1 and TRBJ2-3; perhaps TRBD1 as D (6 bases). Trimming removed 0 bases from V and 4 bases from J, with 12 bases in between. Germline lookup yields CDR1 SGHRS and CDR2 YFSETQ. The CDR3 covers 15 residues. The CDR3 nucleotides read TGCGCCAGCAGCTTGGACACTGGGGGCTCAGATACGCAGTATTTT. Its translation is CASSLDTGGSDTQYF.

J is TRBJ2-3 and V is TRBV30; 7 bases fit TRBD2. V shed 3 bases, J shed 2 bases, and the junction held 8 bases outside the gene matches. This CDR3 comprises 15 residues. Looked up from germline, CDR1 is GTSNPN and CDR2 is SVGIG (reference sequence). The CDR3 sequence is CAWSAGEGPTDTQYF. The CDR3 bases are TGTGCCTGGAGCGCCGGGGAGGGTCCCACAGATACGCAGTATTTT.

The chain recombines TRBV19 with TRBJ1-1, with D unresolved. CDR1 LNHDA and CDR2 SQIVND come from the germline V gene (reference sequence). There are 15 residues in the CDR3. The germline V and J ends were trimmed by 6 bases and 1 base, with 15 bases remaining between them. CDR3 protein: CASSNPAGSNTEAFF. The CDR3 nucleotides are TGTGCCAGTAGCAACCCCGCGGGATCGAACACTGAAGCTTTCTTT.

This chain joins TRBV2 and TRBJ2-5, with TRBD1 matching 7 bases. This CDR3 contains 15 residues. Germline V gene data show CDR1 as SNHLY and CDR2 as FYNNEI. V shed 4 bases, J shed 2 bases, and the junction held 7 bases outside the gene matches. The DNA for the CDR3 is TGTGCCAGCAGTGTGAACAGGGGTGGGCAAGAGACCCAGTACTTC. It translates to CASSVNRGGQETQYF.

This chain connects TRBV27 to TRBJ2-7; 9 bases match TRBD1. The CDR3 is 14 residues long. In germline, CDR1 is MNHEY, CDR2 SMNVEV (reference sequence). Losses at the gene ends were 3 bases for V and 2 bases for J; bases not matched to a gene: 2. In nucleotides, the CDR3 is TGTGCCAGCAGTTTGGGACAGGGAGCCTACGAGCAGTACTTC. As protein: CASSLGQGAYEQYF.

The J gene is TRBJ2-1, the V gene TRBV7-9; 12 bases fit TRBD2. The CDR3 totals 16 residues. CDR1 SEHNR and CDR2 FQNEAQ come from the germline V gene (reference sequence). V gave up 4 bases and J gave up 4 bases; unmatched junction bases: 5. The CDR3 DNA reads TGTGCCAGCAGCTCCCGGACTAGCGGGAAGTACAATGAGCAGTTCTTC. Its protein is CASSSRTSGKYNEQFF.

The rearrangement uses TRBV10-2 and TRBJ2-1, with TRBD2 identical over 7 bases. The V and J ends lost 8 bases and 0 bases, in that order; junction bases with no gene match: 7. Germline-derived CDR1 and CDR2 are WSHSY and SAAADI. There are 15 residues in the CDR3. The chain's CDR3 is CASRAGANSYNEQFF. The CDR3 DNA reads TGCGCCAGCCGCGCGGGAGCCAACTCCTACAATGAGCAGTTCTTC.

CDR3 loop: CASSYSGAGVYEQYF. CDR3 sequence (DNA): TGTGCCAGCAGTTACTCGGGGGCAGGGGTGTACGAGCAGTACTTC. The rearrangement links TRBV6-5 to TRBJ2-7; tentatively, D is TRBD1 (6 bases). Per germline, CDR1 MNHEY and CDR2 SVGAGI. Trimming stripped 0 bases from V and 4 bases from J, with 13 bases between. The CDR3 contains 15 residues.

V is TRBV7-9 and J is TRBJ2-1; TRBD1 agrees at 8 bases. The germline V gene has CDR1 SEHNR and CDR2 FQNEAQ (reference sequence). The junction had 6 bases not matched to a gene; V was cut back by 1 base and J by 4 bases. The CDR3 sequence is 16 residues long. The CDR3 protein is CASSLGRDRTYNEQFF. The CDR3 DNA is TGTGCCAGCAGCTTAGGGCGGGACAGGACTTACAATGAGCAGTTCTTC.

This clone turned up a few times. The CDR3 spells CASSWTAGNYGYTF. Written as DNA, the CDR3 is TGTGCCAGCAGCTGGACAGCAGGAAACTATGGCTACACCTTC. The V and J genes are TRBV5-5 and TRBJ1-2; TRBD1 is a possible D gene (6 bases). Germline V lookup: CDR1 SGHKS, CDR2 YYEKEE (reference sequence). V dropped 3 bases and J dropped 2 bases, with 11 bases sitting between them. The CDR3 contains 14 residues.

This sequence joins TRBV4-3 and TRBJ2-5; tentatively, D is TRBD2 (6 bases). The V gene lost 4 bases and the J gene lost 3 bases, with 18 bases spanning the gap. Germline CDR1 LGHNA, CDR2 YSLEER. This CDR3 is built from 16 residues. The CDR3 reads CASSPSDTSPEETQYF. The CDR3 DNA reads TGCGCCAGCAGCCCGAGTGACACTAGCCCAGAAGAGACCCAGTACTTC.

The chain is built from TRBV28 and TRBJ1-3, with 12 bases aligning to TRBD1. The V gene end was trimmed by 8 bases and the J gene end by 4 bases; junction bases not matched to a gene: 6. Germline-derived CDR1 and CDR2 are MDHEN and SYDVKM. The length of the CDR3 is 15 residues. CDR3 DNA sequence: TGTGCCAGCGAGGGACAGGGGGCTTCAGGAAACACCATATATTTT. This codes for CASEGQGASGNTIYF.

The chain links TRBV4-2 to TRBJ2-3; TRBD2 aligns across 8 bases. V shed 0 bases and J 6 bases; nucleotides not matched to a gene: 14. The CDR3 runs 18 residues. Looked up from germline, CDR1 is LGHNA and CDR2 is YNFKEQ. The CDR3 sequence: CASSQDQTSGRRMDTQYF. CDR3 nucleotide sequence: TGTGCCAGCAGCCAAGATCAAACTAGCGGCAGGAGGATGGATACGCAGTATTTT.

The chain couples TRBV12-3 or TRBV12-4 to TRBJ2-3; D unresolved. V was shortened by 6 bases and J by 6 bases, with 7 bases between the two germline ends. The CDR3 contains 11 residues. This chain's CDR3 is CASRSVDTQYF. For the CDR3, the DNA is TGTGCCAGCAGGAGCGTGGATACGCAGTATTTT.

The J gene is TRBJ2-3, the V gene TRBV7-9; the match to TRBD2 covers 7 bases. Per germline, CDR1 SEHNR and CDR2 FQNEAQ (reference sequence). This CDR3 is built from 15 residues. J gave up 0 bases and V 2 bases, and 2 bases lay outside the gene matches. For the CDR3, the DNA is TGTGCCAGCAGCTTATCAGCGGGGAGCACAGATACGCAGTATTTT. Translating gives CASSLSAGSTDTQYF.

This chain links TRBV7-2 with TRBJ2-7; TRBD2 agrees at 13 bases. Losses at the gene ends were 5 bases for V and 0 bases for J; bases not matched to a gene: 7. CDR1 is SGHTA, CDR2 FQGNSA, per germline. The CDR3 is 17 amino acids. CDR3 sequence reads: CASSLTSGRLSSYEQYF. In nucleotides, the CDR3 is TGTGCCAGCAGCCTGACTAGCGGGAGGCTGAGCTCCTACGAGCAGTACTTC. Filled out from reference TRBV7-2 and TRBJ2-7, the complete variable domain reads GAGVSQSPSNKVTEKGKDVELRCDPISGHTALYWYRQSLGQGLEFLIYFQGNSAPDKSGLPSDRFSAERTGGSVSTLTIQRTQQEDSAVYLCASSLTSGRLSSYEQYFGPGTRLTVT.

The rearrangement uses TRBV13 and TRBJ2-3; 8 bases align to TRBD1. The germline V gene encodes CDR1 PRHDT and CDR2 FYEKMQ (reference sequence). The junction had 8 bases not matched to a gene; V was cut back by 4 bases and J by 2 bases. The CDR3 is 16 residues long. CDR3 sequence: CASSSQGTGDTDTQYF. In DNA form, the CDR3 reads TGTGCCAGCAGCTCCCAAGGGACAGGCGACACAGATACGCAGTATTTT.

V is TRBV7-2 and J is TRBJ2-2; 10 bases are a match to TRBD2. Per germline, CDR1 SGHTA and CDR2 FQGNSA. There are 17 residues in the CDR3. Trimming removed 5 bases from V and 2 bases from J; junction bases left unmatched: 8. CDR3 DNA sequence: TGTGCCAGCAGCCCGCAGCTAGCGGGGGTCAACACCGGGGAGCTGTTTTTT. Translated, it gives CASSPQLAGVNTGELFF.

Here the CDR3 DNA reads TGTGCCAGCAGTCCCGGGGGGGGCACAGATACGCAGTATTTT. Residues: CASSPGGGTDTQYF. This chain connects TRBV27 to TRBJ2-3; the match to TRBD2 covers 8 bases. This CDR3 contains 14 residues. V trimming: 5 bases; J trimming: 1 base; junction bases outside the gene matches: 2. Germline lookup yields CDR1 MNHEY and CDR2 SMNVEV (reference sequence).

J is TRBJ2-2 and V is TRBV30, with 7 bases matching TRBD1. Unmatched junction bases numbered 5, after V lost 3 bases and J lost 1 base. There are 15 residues in the CDR3. Per the germline V gene, CDR1 is GTSNPN and CDR2 is SVGIG (reference sequence). In DNA, the CDR3 is TGTGCCTGGAGCGTGGGACAGCTGAACACCGGGGAGCTGTTTTTT. It codes for CAWSVGQLNTGELFF. Complete variable domain (other parts from reference TRBV30 and TRBJ2-2): SQTIHQWPATLVQPVGSPLSLECTVEGTSNPNLYWYRQAAGRGLQLLFYSVGIGQISSEVPQNLSASRPQDRQFILSSKKLLLSDSGFYLCAWSVGQLNTGELFFGEGSRLTVL.

The rearrangement uses TRBV3-1 (or the pseudogene TRBV3-2) and TRBJ2-1; a possible D gene is TRBD2 (5 bases). The CDR3 is made up of 16 amino acids. Trimming took off 0 bases at V and 4 bases at J, with 13 bases between the two ends. Germline lookup yields CDR1 LGHDT and CDR2 YNNKEL (reference sequence). The CDR3 protein is CASSQDLGLAYNEQFF. DNA of the CDR3: TGTGCCAGCAGCCAAGATCTCGGGCTAGCTTACAATGAGCAGTTCTTC.

The chain employs TRBV20-1 and TRBJ2-3, with 10 bases fitting TRBD2. Germline V gene sequence: CDR1 DFQATT, CDR2 SNEGSKA (reference sequence). This CDR3 has 11 residues. V lost 6 bases and J lost 14; bases outside the gene matches: 8. The CDR3 sequence: CSAIKREGRYF. The DNA for the CDR3 is TGCAGTGCCATCAAGCGGGAGGGCCGGTATTTT.

CDR3 loop: CASSIVRGGEQFF. In DNA, the CDR3 is TGTGCCAGTAGTATAGTAAGGGGTGGGGAGCAGTTCTTC. This chain connects TRBV19 to TRBJ2-1; a possible D gene is TRBD1 (5 bases). This CDR3 is built from 13 residues. Looked up from germline, CDR1 is LNHDA and CDR2 is SQIVND (reference sequence). V was trimmed by 1 base and J by 10 bases, leaving 11 bases between them.

The chain uses TRBV6-2 or TRBV6-3 and TRBJ1-4; 7 bases map to TRBD1. The CDR3 length is 14 residues. V lost 6 bases, J lost 6 bases, and 7 bases stayed unmatched. Per the germline V gene, CDR1 is MNHEY and CDR2 is SVGEGT. The CDR3 region has the DNA TGTGCCAGCAGCTTGACAGGGCCGGATGAAAAACTGTTTTTT. It encodes CASSLTGPDEKLFF.

The chain is built from TRBV12-3 or TRBV12-4 and TRBJ2-3; D not certain. V was shortened by 2 bases and J by 5 bases, with 8 bases between the two germline ends. The length of the CDR3 is 13 residues. The CDR3, as DNA: TGTGCCAGCAGTTTACCCCCCCAAGATACGCAGTATTTT. Translated: CASSLPPQDTQYF.

J is TRBJ1-2 and V is TRBV9; 7 bases line up with TRBD1. Looked up from germline, CDR1 is SGDLS and CDR2 is YYNGEE. The CDR3 consists of 16 residues. After removal of 0 bases from V and 1 base from J, the junction contained 6 bases not matched to a gene. The CDR3 coding sequence is TGTGCCAGCAGCGTAGTAGGGACAGCGGTTAACTATGGCTACACCTTC. Residues: CASSVVGTAVNYGYTF.

The chain links TRBV6-2 or TRBV6-3 to TRBJ2-2; perhaps TRBD2 as D (7 bases). The V gene lost 5 bases and the J gene lost 3 bases, with 13 bases spanning the gap. The V gene's germline CDR1 is MNHEY and CDR2 SVGEGT. The CDR3 consists of 15 residues. CDR3 in amino acids: CASSTQGRDTGELFF. The CDR3 DNA follows: TGTGCCAGCAGTACTCAGGGGAGGGACACCGGGGAGCTGTTTTTT.

The gene calls are TRBV27 and TRBJ1-5; 7 bases are shared with TRBD1. V was pared by 5 bases and J by 1 base, with 5 bases of the junction left unmatched. This CDR3 comprises 15 residues. Germline V CDR1 and CDR2: MNHEY, SMNVEV (reference sequence). The CDR3 sequence is CASSAYRGSNQPQHF. In DNA form, the CDR3 reads TGTGCCAGCAGTGCGTACAGGGGCAGCAATCAGCCCCAGCATTTT.

The chain combines TRBV27 with TRBJ2-3; D may be TRBD1 (8 bases). CDR1 MNHEY and CDR2 SMNVEV come from the germline V gene (reference sequence). The CDR3 runs 14 residues. The V end lost 7 bases, the J end lost 4 bases, and 15 bases lay between the germline ends. The CDR3 is CASNRGGSADTQYF. In DNA, the CDR3 is TGTGCCAGCAACAGGGGGGGCTCCGCAGATACGCAGTATTTT.